This TCR beta chain emerged from a study of shared clonotypes between healthy human individuals. Template for every sorted-subset replicate PCR totaled roughly 210 ng DNA, roughly 30,000 T cell genomes. Data came from immunoSEQ multiplex PCR; TCRdb stores just in-frame clones and leaves some out. The repertoire has around 2.1 million clones, about 92% of them found once; the top ten carry around 1.7%. Germline CDR1 and CDR2: SGHRS and YFSETQ. The germline V and J ends were trimmed by 0 bases and 0 bases, with 13 bases remaining between them. This CDR3 contains 17 residues. Only CD45RO-negative cells positively selected for CCR7 counted as naive CD8 cells, so terminally differentiated effector memory CD45RA+ cells were excluded.

This chain links TRBV5-1 with TRBJ1-3; the D is unclear. The sequencing input was naive CD8+ T cells from PBMCs. This sequence originates from a man aged 18-30 years in good health. Some clones in this sample may be carry-over from other donors' samples. The DNA for the CDR3 is TGCGCCAGCAGCTTGGCCCAGGCAGGAAGCTCTGGAAACACCATATATTTT. Amino acid sequence: CASSLAQAGSSGNTIYF.